This TCR beta chain comes out of a study of siplizumab effects on memory and regulatory T cells. This CDR3 region has 16 residues. Germline V CDR1 and CDR2: SEHNR, FQNEAQ (reference sequence). With V trimmed by 1 base and J by 2 bases, 2 bases remained unmatched. Only in-frame clones appear in the TCRdb table, and some are missing; sequencing was by immunoSEQ multiplex PCR. The table records some 100,000 clones, 80% to 95% of them present only once. Sample: CD8+ T cells sorted from blood. This chain uses TRBV7-9 with TRBJ2-1; 10 bases line up with TRBD2. This receptor was obtained from a human donor in good health. The CDR3 DNA reads TGTGCCAGCAGCTTAGTAACTAGCGGGACCTACAATGAGCAGTTCTTC. Protein: CASSLVTSGTYNEQFF. Full variable domain (remainder filled in from reference TRBV7-9 and TRBJ2-1): DTGVSQNPRHKITKRGQNVTFRCDPISEHNRLYWYRQTLGQGPEFLTYFQNEAQLEKSRLLSDRFSAERPKGSFSTLEIQRTEQGDSAMYLCASSLVTSGTYNEQFFGPGTRLTVL.